The present TCR beta chain was sequenced within a study of blood T cell repertoires in COVID-19. Study-wide context: The United States, Italy and Spain provided the acute and convalescent COVID-19 samples. Sample material is recorded as cDNA or gDNA derived from T cells, B-cell-depleted T cells, or PBMCs.

The CDR3 has 14 amino acids. Trimming took 4 bases from V and 3 from J, leaving 9 bases between them. Germline V lookup: CDR1 SGHTA, CDR2 FQGNSA. Profiling relied on immunoSEQ multiplex PCR, and the TCRdb table lists in-frame clones only, not all of them. Of 90,000 to 150,000 clones in the sample, 88% are singletons; the top ten hold 0.88%. This TCR derives from a woman aged 45-59 years with active or convalescent COVID-19. This chain uses TRBV7-2 with TRBJ2-2; D unresolved. The source material was peripheral blood. This CDR3 is CASSYLLDTGELFF. The CDR3 coding sequence is TGTGCCAGCAGCTACTTGTTGGACACCGGGGAGCTGTTTTTT.